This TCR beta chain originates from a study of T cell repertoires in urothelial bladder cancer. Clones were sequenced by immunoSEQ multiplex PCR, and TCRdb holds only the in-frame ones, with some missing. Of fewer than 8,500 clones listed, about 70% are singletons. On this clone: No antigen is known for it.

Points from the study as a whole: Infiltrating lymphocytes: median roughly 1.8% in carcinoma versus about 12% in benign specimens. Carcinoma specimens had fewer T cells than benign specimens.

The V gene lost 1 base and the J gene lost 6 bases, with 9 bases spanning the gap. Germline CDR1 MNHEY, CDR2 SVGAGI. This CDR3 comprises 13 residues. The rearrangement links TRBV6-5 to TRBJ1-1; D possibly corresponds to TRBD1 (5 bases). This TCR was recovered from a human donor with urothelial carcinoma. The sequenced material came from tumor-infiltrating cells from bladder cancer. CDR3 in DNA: TGTGCCAGCAGTTACTTCGGGGGACCTGAAGCTTTCTTT. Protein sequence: CASSYFGGPEAFF.